The 4 T cell receptor beta chains below were found in one sample sequenced in a study of blood T cell repertoires in COVID-19. Only in-frame clones appear in the TCRdb table, and some are missing; sequencing was by immunoSEQ multiplex PCR. The data contain 30,000 to 40,000 clones, roughly four fifths of them seen just once; the ten biggest clones take up around 41%. What was sequenced was peripheral blood. All receptors derive from an elderly man with active or convalescent COVID-19.

The chain is built from TRBV14 and TRBJ2-2, with a weak D call TRBD2 (6 bases). Germline CDR1 is SGHDN and CDR2 is FVKESK. Trimming shortened V by 4 bases and J by 5 bases, and 14 bases separated the two germline ends. The CDR3 loop spans 15 amino acids. The CDR3 here is CASSPAGLLTGELFF. The CDR3 DNA sequence: TGTGCCAGCAGCCCGGCGGGACTTTTAACCGGGGAGCTGTTTTTT.

Sample share makes this clone medium-sized (0.01 to 0.1%). V usage is TRBV4-1 and J usage is TRBJ2-7, with TRBD2 matching over 11 bases. In germline, CDR1 is MGHRA, CDR2 YSYEKL. Germline trimming cut 3 bases from V and 6 bases from J; bases unmatched to any gene: 10. This CDR3 comprises 16 residues. CDR3 loop: CASSHPSSGRSGEQYF. Here the CDR3 DNA reads TGCGCCAGCAGCCACCCTTCTAGCGGGAGGTCAGGCGAGCAGTACTTC.

This clone has only one observation. The chain recombines TRBV19 with TRBJ1-1; 7 bases map to TRBD1. Germline V gene data show CDR1 as LNHDA and CDR2 as SQIVND (reference sequence). CDR3 size: 14 residues. Germline trimming cut 5 bases from V and 1 base from J; bases unmatched to any gene: 4. CDR3 sequence: CASSSRQGNTEAFF. The CDR3 bases are TGTGCCAGTAGTTCCAGACAGGGGAACACTGAAGCTTTCTTT.

The chain couples TRBV18 to TRBJ1-4, with D perhaps TRBD1 (5 bases). CDR3 length: 15 residues. Germline CDR1 is KGHSH and CDR2 is LQKENI. The V and J ends lost 3 bases and 3 bases respectively, with 11 bases between them. CDR3 coding DNA: TGTGCCAGCTCACCGCAGACAGCCCCTAATGAAAAACTGTTTTTT. Amino acids: CASSPQTAPNEKLFF.